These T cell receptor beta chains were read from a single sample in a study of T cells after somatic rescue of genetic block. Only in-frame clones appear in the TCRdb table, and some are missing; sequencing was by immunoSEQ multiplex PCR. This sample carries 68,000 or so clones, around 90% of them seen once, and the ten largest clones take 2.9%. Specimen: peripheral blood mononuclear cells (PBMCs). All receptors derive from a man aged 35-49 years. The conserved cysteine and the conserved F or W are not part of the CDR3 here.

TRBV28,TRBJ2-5,ASSLGLAVLPGDQETQY
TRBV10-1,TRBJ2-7,ASSEKLAETYEQY
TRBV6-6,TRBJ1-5,ASSYDSNQPQH
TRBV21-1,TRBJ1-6,ASSSWSSYNSPLH
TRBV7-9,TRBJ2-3,ASSPGPTEGTDTQY
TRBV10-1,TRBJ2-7,ASSNSYEQY
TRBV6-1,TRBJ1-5,ASSVSSFSNQPQH
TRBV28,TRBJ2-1,ASSQTSGRFSYNEQF
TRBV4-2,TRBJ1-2,ASSRQGTNYGYT
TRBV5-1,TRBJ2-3,ASHNRGRALEDTQY
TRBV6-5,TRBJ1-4,ASSLQGGTAEKLF
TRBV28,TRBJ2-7,ASTGPYEQY
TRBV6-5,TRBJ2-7,ASRPTRSVYEQY
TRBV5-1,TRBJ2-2,ASSSEPGGNTGELF
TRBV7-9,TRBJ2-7,ASSSGIAYEQY
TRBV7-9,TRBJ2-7,ASSVAGGVVYEQY
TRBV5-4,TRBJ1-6,ASSGDRAASPLH
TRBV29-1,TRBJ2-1,SDTGLAGYNEQF
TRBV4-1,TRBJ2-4,ASSQGSGGALLKNIQY
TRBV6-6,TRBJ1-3,ASSSSRSGNTIY
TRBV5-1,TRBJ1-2,ASSLDGDYGYT
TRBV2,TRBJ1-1,ASSRDREDTEAF
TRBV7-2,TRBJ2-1,ASSGGTSGSSEQF
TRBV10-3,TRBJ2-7,AISEGDSYEQY
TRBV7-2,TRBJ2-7,ASSLVDTYEQY
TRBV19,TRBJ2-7,ASSMYGGPYEQY
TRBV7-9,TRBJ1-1,ASTWEQGIRAF
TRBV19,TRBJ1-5,ASSRTRTGGGTNQPQH
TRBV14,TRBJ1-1,ASSQERDTEAF
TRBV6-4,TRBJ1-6,ASSAGDNSPLH
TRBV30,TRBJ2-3,AWRRDTDTQY
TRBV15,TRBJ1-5,ATSRVAGVYSNQPQH
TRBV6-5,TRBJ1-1,ASSYSGVSNTEAF
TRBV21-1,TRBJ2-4,ASSKDRGRNIQY
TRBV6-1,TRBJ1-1,ASSFGPNTEAF
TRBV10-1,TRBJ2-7,ASSEGNEQY
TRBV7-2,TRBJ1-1,ASSLGDRNTEAF
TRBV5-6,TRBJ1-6,ASSVRGYNSPLH
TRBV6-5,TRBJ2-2,ASMRGHTGELF
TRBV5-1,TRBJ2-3,ASSGYGGTDTQY
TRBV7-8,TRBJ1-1,ASIPMYKVGQGAEAF
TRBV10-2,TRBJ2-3,ASRWDRGITQY
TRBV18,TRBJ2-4,ASSPPATAKNIQY
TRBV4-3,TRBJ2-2,ASSQDRQGAGTGELF
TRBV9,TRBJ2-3,ASSVGTGTRTDTQY
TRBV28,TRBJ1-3,ASSLLSSGNTIY
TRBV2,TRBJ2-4,ASSSGLTVNIQY
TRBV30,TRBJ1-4,AWSVHNEKLF
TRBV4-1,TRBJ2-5,ASDPGEGRQETQY
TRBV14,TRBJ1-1,ASSPLRTDRDTEAF
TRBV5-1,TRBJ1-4,ASRDQGAGEKLF
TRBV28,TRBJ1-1,ASTGQLNTEAF
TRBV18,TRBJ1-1,ASSPTGAGRTNTEAF